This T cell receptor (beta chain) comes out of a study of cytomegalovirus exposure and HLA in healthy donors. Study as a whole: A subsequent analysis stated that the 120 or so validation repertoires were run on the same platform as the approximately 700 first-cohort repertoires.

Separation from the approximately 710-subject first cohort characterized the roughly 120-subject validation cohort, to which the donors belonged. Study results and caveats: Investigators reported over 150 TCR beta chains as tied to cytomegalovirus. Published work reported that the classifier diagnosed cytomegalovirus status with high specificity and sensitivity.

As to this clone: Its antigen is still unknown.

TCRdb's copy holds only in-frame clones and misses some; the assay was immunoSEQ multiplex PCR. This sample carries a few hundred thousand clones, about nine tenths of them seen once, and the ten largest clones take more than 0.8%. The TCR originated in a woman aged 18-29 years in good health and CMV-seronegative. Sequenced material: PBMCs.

CDR3 in amino acids: CSVEVGLAGLYQETQYF. CDR3 bases: TGCAGCGTTGAAGTGGGTCTAGCGGGACTATACCAAGAGACCCAGTACTTC. The V and J genes are TRBV29-1 and TRBJ2-5, with 9 bases lining up with TRBD2. V dropped 1 base and J dropped 0; count of bases not matched to a gene: 9. The V gene's germline CDR1 is SQVTM and CDR2 ANQGSEA. The CDR3 is 17 residues long.